This T cell receptor beta chain was retrieved from a study of early T cells in non-severe SARS-CoV-2 infection. Ten or more counts support this clonotype. Researchers attached unique molecular identifiers to individual cDNA molecules. TCRdb processed the 5' RACE reads anew with MiXCR; each CDR3 protein has one entry. Among about 59,000 distinct CDR3 sequences, around 12% were seen once, and the ten largest hold 1.3% to 1.5%. This CDR3 comprises 16 residues. Trimming removed 0 bases at V and 3 bases at J, with 13 bases between. Looked up from germline, CDR1 is MNHEY and CDR2 is SMNVEV (reference sequence).

The source of this sequence is an adult who was a healthcare worker with PCR-confirmed SARS-CoV-2 infection or an uninfected control (not recorded which). The specimen sequenced was whole blood. V is TRBV27 and J is TRBJ2-3; D possibly matches TRBD1 or TRBD2 (5 bases each). The CDR3 loop reads CASSLSRGAWTDTQYF. For the CDR3, the DNA is TGTGCCAGCAGTTTATCACGAGGGGCTTGGACAGATACGCAGTATTTT.